These 12 T cell receptor beta chains were all obtained from the same sample, sequenced in a study of OX40 agonist ivuxolimab in advanced cancers. Profiling relied on immunoSEQ multiplex PCR, and the TCRdb table lists in-frame clones only, not all of them. The sample holds some 50,000 clones, just over 90% seen once. Sample: CD4+ or CD8+ T cells sorted from blood, taken in a trial of the OX40 agonist ivuxolimab. These TCRs come from an adult with an advanced solid tumor such as melanoma, head and neck, liver or kidney cancer.

V gene TRBV7-9 combines with J gene TRBJ2-5; D is possibly TRBD1 (5 bases). Germline V CDR1 and CDR2: SEHNR, FQNEAQ (reference sequence). V was pared by 9 bases and J by 1 base, with 12 bases between. CDR3 size: 13 residues. The CDR3 region is CASRQTVQETQYF. CDR3 DNA sequence: TGTGCCAGTCGCCAGACAGTCCAAGAGACCCAGTACTTC. Using reference TRBV7-9 and TRBJ2-5 for the parts outside the CDR3, the full variable domain is DTGVSQNPRHKITKRGQNVTFRCDPISEHNRLYWYRQTLGQGPEFLTYFQNEAQLEKSRLLSDRFSAERPKGSFSTLEIQRTEQGDSAMYLCASRQTVQETQYFGPGTRLLVL.

The chain couples TRBV6-6 to TRBJ1-2; D gene uncertain. Between the trimmed V and J ends, which lost 0 bases and 4 bases, there was a span of 12 bases. The CDR3 covers 15 residues. CDR1 is MNHNY, CDR2 SVGAGI, per germline (reference sequence). CDR3 nucleotides: TGTGCCAGCAGTTACTCGGGCCGGGAGGGCTATGGCTACACCTTC. It yields the protein CASSYSGREGYGYTF.

The chain is built from TRBV6-1 and TRBJ1-5; 10 nucleotides agree with TRBD1. The length of the CDR3 is 18 residues. Trimming cost V 3 bases and J 7 bases; bases outside gene matches: 15. Germline CDR1 is MNHNS and CDR2 is SASEGT. The CDR3 reads CASSELGGQGLLAQPQHF. The CDR3 DNA reads TGTGCCAGCAGTGAGCTCGGGGGACAGGGGTTATTGGCCCAGCCCCAGCATTTT.

The chain employs TRBV7-2 and TRBJ2-3; possible D gene TRBD1, 6 bases. CDR1 and CDR2 from the germline V gene are SGHTA and FQGNSA. The CDR3 runs 16 residues. V lost 3 bases to trimming and J lost 2 bases, with 15 bases between them. The CDR3 reads CASSLGASKVTDTQYF. In nucleotides, the CDR3 is TGTGCCAGCAGCTTGGGGGCTAGCAAGGTCACAGATACGCAGTATTTT.

The CDR3 DNA is TGTGCCAGCAGCGTAGTACAGAACCACGAGCAGTACTTC. The encoded protein is CASSVVQNHEQYF. The V and J genes are TRBV9 and TRBJ2-7; unclear D gene. Between the trimmed V and J ends, which lost 0 bases and 5 bases, there was a span of 9 bases. Per the germline V gene, CDR1 is SGDLS and CDR2 is YYNGEE. The CDR3 is 13 residues long.

The rearrangement uses TRBV4-2 and TRBJ2-1; D possibly corresponds to TRBD2 (5 bases). This CDR3 is built from 15 residues. The V gene's germline CDR1 is LGHNA and CDR2 YNFKEQ. The V end was cut by 0 bases, the J end by 7 bases, with 13 bases between. CDR3 nucleotides: TGTGCCAGCAGCCAAGATAGAACTAGAGGTAATGAGCAGTTCTTC. Translated: CASSQDRTRGNEQFF.

This rearrangement joins TRBV7-6 to TRBJ2-7; 8 bases match TRBD2. This CDR3 spans 15 amino acids. The V gene end was trimmed by 5 bases and the J gene end by 2 bases; junction bases not matched to a gene: 8. Per the germline V gene, CDR1 is SGHVS and CDR2 is FNYEAQ. The CDR3 sequence is CASSHSGGIAYEQYF. The CDR3 nucleotides are TGTGCCAGCAGCCATTCGGGGGGGATCGCCTACGAGCAGTACTTC.

V usage is TRBV2 and J usage is TRBJ2-5; 8 bases agree with TRBD2. In germline, CDR1 is SNHLY, CDR2 FYNNEI. This CDR3 has 15 residues. The junction had 11 bases not matched to a gene; V was cut back by 6 bases and J by 5 bases. As DNA, the CDR3 is TGTGCCAGCAGCGATGACTCCGGCGGGAGGGAGACCCAGTACTTC. Its protein is CASSDDSGGRETQYF.

V is TRBV4-1 and J is TRBJ1-5; tentatively, D is TRBD1 (5 bases). Germline CDR1 is MGHRA and CDR2 is YSYEKL. The V end was cut by 4 bases, the J end by 3 bases, with 10 bases between. The CDR3 sequence is 14 residues long. The CDR3 DNA sequence: TGCGCCAGCAGCCCGACAGATGACAATCAGCCCCAGCATTTT. Translating gives CASSPTDDNQPQHF.

Only one count was recorded for this clone. The chain carries TRBV6-1 and TRBJ1-3; TRBD1 is a possible D gene (5 bases). Germline V gives CDR1 MNHNS, CDR2 SASEGT. The CDR3 sequence is 13 residues long. V shed 3 bases and J shed 8 bases, with 11 bases lying between them. CDR3 sequence (DNA): TGTGCCAGCAGTGACAGGGTTGAGGACACCATATATTTT. Its translation: CASSDRVEDTIYF.

The chain joins TRBV28 to TRBJ2-7; TRBD1 is a possible D gene (6 bases). This CDR3 has 14 amino acids. CDR1 and CDR2 (germline): MDHEN, SYDVKM. V was cut by 4 bases and J by 7 bases, with 17 bases left in between. The CDR3 bases are TGTGCCAGCAGTTCAGGACAGACCTTTTTTGAGCAGTACTTC. Translation gives CASSSGQTFFEQYF.

CDR3 in amino acids: CASSLEFRDRGYPSSGNTIYF. In DNA, the CDR3 is TGTGCCAGCAGCTTAGAATTTCGGGACAGGGGATACCCAAGCTCTGGAAACACCATATATTTT. The chain has TRBV7-8 and TRBJ1-3; 10 bases fit TRBD1. The germline gives CDR1 SGHVS, CDR2 FQNEAQ. V gave up 1 base and J gave up 0 bases; unmatched junction bases: 15. The CDR3 sequence is 21 residues long. The full variable domain, in which reference TRBV7-8 and TRBJ1-3 provide the parts outside the CDR3, is GAGVSQSPRYKVAKRGQDVALRCDPISGHVSLFWYQQALGQGPEFLTYFQNEAQLDKSGLPSDRFFAERPEGSVSTLKIQRTQQEDSAVYLCASSLEFRDRGYPSSGNTIYFGEGSWLTVV.